Each of the 9 T cell receptor beta chains below was sequenced from the same sample in a study of monozygotic twins with inflammatory bowel disease. TCRdb reprocessed the 5' RACE reads and stores each CDR3 protein as one record, lacking DNA. In all, the sample yields 300,000 to 450,000 distinct CDR3 sequences. The sample comprised blood. All receptors come from a human donor with ulcerative colitis or Crohn's disease, or a healthy co-twin of an affected twin (not recorded which).

This rearrangement joins TRBV5-4 to TRBJ2-7; no DNA is available, so the TRBD1 call from TCRdb remains unchecked. The CDR3 length is 15 residues. The germline V gene encodes CDR1 SGHNT and CDR2 YYREEE (reference sequence). CDR3 residues: CASSLDRWVGGEQYF.

The chain employs TRBV4-3 and TRBJ1-1. Germline CDR1 LGHNA, CDR2 YSLEER. The CDR3 has 14 amino acids. CDR3 loop: CASSQDWGTTEAFF.

The chain carries TRBV20-1 and TRBJ2-3; TCRdb gives TRBD2 as the D gene, but with no DNA this cannot be confirmed. This CDR3 has 15 amino acids. Germline V gene data show CDR1 as DFQATT and CDR2 as SNEGSKA (reference sequence). This CDR3 reads CSARHGGSGVNTQYF.

V is TRBV5-1 and J is TRBJ1-4. The CDR3 has 14 amino acids. Germline CDR1 is SGHRS and CDR2 is YFSETQ. CDR3 region: CASSPERDTEKLFF.

J is TRBJ2-5 and V is TRBV5-4. From germline, CDR1 is SGHNT and CDR2 YYREEE (reference sequence). There are 14 residues in the CDR3. The CDR3 sequence is CASSWGHFQETQYF.

The chain carries TRBV5-1 and TRBJ1-6; checking the TCRdb D call of TRBD1 is not possible without DNA. Germline CDR1 is SGHRS and CDR2 is YFSETQ. The CDR3 covers 13 residues. CDR3 loop: CASGTGSNSPLHF.

CDR3 residues: CASSPPPPARSTDTQYF. The chain links TRBV7-9 to TRBJ2-3; the TCRdb call, TRBD1, lacks DNA for checking. Germline loops: CDR1 SEHNR, CDR2 FQNEAQ (reference sequence). There are 17 residues in the CDR3.

The chain has TRBV10-3 and TRBJ2-7; the D gene TCRdb calls, TRBD1, cannot be checked with no DNA. The CDR3 has 14 residues. Germline CDR1 ENHRY, CDR2 SYGVKD. The CDR3 is CAISEGQGYYEQYF.

The rearrangement joins TRBV7-2 to TRBJ2-2; TCRdb designates TRBD1, a call that cannot be tested without DNA. This CDR3 comprises 13 residues. Germline assignment: CDR1 SGHTA and CDR2 FQGNSA. The CDR3 loop is CASSFRGSGELFF.